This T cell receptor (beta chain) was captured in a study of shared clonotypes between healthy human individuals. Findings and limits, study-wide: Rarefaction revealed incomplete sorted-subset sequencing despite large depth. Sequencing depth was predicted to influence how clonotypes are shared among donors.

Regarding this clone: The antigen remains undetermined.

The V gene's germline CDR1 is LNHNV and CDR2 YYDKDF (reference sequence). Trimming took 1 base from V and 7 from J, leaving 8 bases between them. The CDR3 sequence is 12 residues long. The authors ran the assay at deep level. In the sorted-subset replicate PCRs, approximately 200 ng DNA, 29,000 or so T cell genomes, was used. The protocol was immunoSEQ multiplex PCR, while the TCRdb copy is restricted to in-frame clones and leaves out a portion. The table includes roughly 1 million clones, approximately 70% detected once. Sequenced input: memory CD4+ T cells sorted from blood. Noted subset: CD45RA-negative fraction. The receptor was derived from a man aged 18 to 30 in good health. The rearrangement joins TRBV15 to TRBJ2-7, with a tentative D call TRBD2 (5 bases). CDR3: CATSRGSGEQYF. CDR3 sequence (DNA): TGTGCCACCAGCAGAGGTTCGGGGGAGCAGTACTTC.